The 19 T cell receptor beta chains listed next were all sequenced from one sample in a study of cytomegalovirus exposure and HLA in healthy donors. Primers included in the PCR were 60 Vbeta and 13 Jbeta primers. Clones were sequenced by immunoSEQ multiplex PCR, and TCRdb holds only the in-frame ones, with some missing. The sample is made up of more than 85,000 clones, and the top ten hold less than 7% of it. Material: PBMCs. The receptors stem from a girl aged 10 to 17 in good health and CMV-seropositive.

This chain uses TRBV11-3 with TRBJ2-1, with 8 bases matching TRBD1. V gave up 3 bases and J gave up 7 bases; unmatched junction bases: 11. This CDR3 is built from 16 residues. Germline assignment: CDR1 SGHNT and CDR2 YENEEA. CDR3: CASSFRYRGARNEQFF. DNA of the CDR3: TGTGCCAGCAGCTTCCGGTACAGGGGGGCCCGAAATGAGCAGTTCTTC.

The CDR3 region has the DNA TGTGCCAGCAGCCCAACTAGCGGGGGGTGGGAGACCCAGTACTTC. Its translation: CASSPTSGGWETQYF. The chain has TRBV7-8 and TRBJ2-5; 12 nucleotides align to TRBD2. Germline V CDR1 and CDR2: SGHVS, FQNEAQ. V trimming: 5 bases; J trimming: 5 bases; junction bases outside the gene matches: 6. CDR3 length equals 15 residues.

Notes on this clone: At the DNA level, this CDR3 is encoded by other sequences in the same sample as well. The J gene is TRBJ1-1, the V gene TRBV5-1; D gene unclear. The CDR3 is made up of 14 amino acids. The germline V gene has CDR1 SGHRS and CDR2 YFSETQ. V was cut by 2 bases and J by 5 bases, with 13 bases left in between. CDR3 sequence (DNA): TGCGCCAGCAGCTTTCGTGGGGAGGGAACTGAAGCTTTCTTT. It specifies CASSFRGEGTEAFF.

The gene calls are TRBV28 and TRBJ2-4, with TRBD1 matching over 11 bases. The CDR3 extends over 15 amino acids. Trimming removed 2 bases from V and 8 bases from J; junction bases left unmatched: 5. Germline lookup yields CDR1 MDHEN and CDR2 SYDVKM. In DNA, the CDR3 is TGTGCCAGCAGTTTAGGTGGGACAGGGGGGGACATTCAGTACTTC. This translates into CASSLGGTGGDIQYF.

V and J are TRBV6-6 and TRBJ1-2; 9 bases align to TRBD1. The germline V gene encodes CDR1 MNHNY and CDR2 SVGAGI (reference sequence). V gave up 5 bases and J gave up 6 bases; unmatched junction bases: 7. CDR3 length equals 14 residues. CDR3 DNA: TGTGCCAGCAGTAGAACGGGACAGGGAGATGGCTACACCTTC. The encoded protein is CASSRTGQGDGYTF.

Written as DNA, the CDR3 is TGTGCCAGCAGCTTGCACTTGGACTATGGCTACACCTTC. This encodes CASSLHLDYGYTF. The genes are TRBV5-4 and TRBJ1-2; the D is unclear. The CDR3 is 13 amino acids. The V end was cut by 1 base, the J end by 3 bases, with 7 bases between. Per germline, CDR1 SGHNT and CDR2 YYREEE (reference sequence). Looking up the rest from reference TRBV5-4 and TRBJ1-2 gives the full variable domain: ETGVTQSPTHLIKTRGQQVTLRCSSQSGHNTVSWYQQALGQGPQFIFQYYREEENGRGNFPPRFSGLQFPNYSSELNVNALELDDSALYLCASSLHLDYGYTFGSGTRLTVV.

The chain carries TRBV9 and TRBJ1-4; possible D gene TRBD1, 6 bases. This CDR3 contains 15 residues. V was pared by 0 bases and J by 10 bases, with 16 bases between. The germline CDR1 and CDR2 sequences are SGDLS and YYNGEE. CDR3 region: CASSVAPIGGGKLFF. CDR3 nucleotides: TGTGCCAGCAGCGTAGCCCCAATTGGGGGCGGAAAACTGTTTTTT.

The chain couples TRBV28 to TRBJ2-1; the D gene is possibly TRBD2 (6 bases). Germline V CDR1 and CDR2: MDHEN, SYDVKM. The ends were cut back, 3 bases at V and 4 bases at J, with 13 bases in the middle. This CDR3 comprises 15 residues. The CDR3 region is CASSFRDWEYNEQFF. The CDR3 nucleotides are TGTGCCAGCAGTTTCCGGGACTGGGAGTACAATGAGCAGTTCTTC.

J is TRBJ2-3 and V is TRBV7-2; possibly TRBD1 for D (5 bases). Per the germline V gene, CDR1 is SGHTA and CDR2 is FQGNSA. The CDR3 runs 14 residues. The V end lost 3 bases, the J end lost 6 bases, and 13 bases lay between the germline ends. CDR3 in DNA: TGTGCCAGCAGCTTCCGGCAGGGAAGGGATACGCAGTATTTT. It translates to CASSFRQGRDTQYF.

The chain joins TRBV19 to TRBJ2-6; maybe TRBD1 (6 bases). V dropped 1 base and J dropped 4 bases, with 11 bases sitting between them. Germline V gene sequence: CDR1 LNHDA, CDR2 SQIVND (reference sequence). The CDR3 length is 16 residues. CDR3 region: CASSIAGVSGANVLTF. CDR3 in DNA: TGTGCCAGTAGTATAGCAGGGGTGAGCGGGGCCAACGTCCTGACTTTC.

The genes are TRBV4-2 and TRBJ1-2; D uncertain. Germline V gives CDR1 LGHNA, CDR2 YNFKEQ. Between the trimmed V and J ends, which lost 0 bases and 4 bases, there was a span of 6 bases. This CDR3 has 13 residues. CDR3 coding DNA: TGTGCCAGCAGCCAAGACCTGTTCTATGGCTACACCTTC. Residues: CASSQDLFYGYTF.

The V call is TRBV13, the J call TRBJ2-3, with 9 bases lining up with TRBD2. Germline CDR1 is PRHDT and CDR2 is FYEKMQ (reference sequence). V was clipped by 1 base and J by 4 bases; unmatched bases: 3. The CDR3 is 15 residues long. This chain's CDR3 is CASSLARGGSDTQYF. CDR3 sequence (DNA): TGTGCCAGCAGCTTAGCGCGGGGGGGCTCAGATACGCAGTATTTT.

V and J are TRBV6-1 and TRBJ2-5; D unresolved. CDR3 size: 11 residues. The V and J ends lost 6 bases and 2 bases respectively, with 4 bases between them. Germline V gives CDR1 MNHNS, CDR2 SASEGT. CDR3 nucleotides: TGTGCCAGCAGATATCAAGAGACCCAGTACTTC. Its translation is CASRYQETQYF.

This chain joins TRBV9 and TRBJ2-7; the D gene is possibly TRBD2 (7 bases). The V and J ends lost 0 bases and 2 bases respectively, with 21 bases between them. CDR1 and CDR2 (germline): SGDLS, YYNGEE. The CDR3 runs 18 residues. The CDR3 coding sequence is TGTGCCAGCAGCGTAGGATGGGGGGGCGGGGGACAACCCTACGAGCAGTACTTC. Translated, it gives CASSVGWGGGGQPYEQYF.

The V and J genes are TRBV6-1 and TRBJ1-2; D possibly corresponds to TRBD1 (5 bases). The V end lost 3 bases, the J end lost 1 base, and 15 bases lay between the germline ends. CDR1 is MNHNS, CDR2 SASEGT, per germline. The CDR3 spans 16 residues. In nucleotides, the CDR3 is TGTGCCAGCAGTGAGGACCCCCGCGGGGGTAACTATGGCTACACCTTC. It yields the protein CASSEDPRGGNYGYTF.

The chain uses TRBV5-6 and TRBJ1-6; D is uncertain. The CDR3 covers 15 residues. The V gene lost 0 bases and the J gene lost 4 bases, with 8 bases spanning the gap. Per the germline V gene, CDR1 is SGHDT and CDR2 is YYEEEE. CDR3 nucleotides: TGTGCCAGCAGCTTGGGCAGTCTTTATAATTCACCCCTCCACTTT. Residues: CASSLGSLYNSPLHF.

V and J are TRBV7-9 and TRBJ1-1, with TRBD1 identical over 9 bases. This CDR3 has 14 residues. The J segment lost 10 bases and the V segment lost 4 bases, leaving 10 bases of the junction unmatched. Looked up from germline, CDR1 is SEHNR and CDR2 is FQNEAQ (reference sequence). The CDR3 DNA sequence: TGTGCCAGCAGCTCCCTATCACAGGGGGCAGGAGCTTTCTTT. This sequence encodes CASSSLSQGAGAFF.

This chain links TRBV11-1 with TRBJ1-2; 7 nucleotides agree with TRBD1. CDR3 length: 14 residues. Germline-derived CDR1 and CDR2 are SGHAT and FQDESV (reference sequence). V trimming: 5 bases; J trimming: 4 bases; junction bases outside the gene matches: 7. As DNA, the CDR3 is TGTGCCAGCAGCCATCAGGGGGACAGCTATGGCTACACCTTC. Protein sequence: CASSHQGDSYGYTF.

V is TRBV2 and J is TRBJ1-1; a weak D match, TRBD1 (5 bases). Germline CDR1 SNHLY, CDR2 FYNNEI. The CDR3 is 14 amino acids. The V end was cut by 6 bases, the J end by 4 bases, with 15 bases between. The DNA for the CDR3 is TGTGCCAGCAGCCCGACAGACCACCCCACTGAAGCTTTCTTT. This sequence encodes CASSPTDHPTEAFF.